The 32 T cell receptor beta chains in this list originate from one sample, sequenced in a study of CD8+ T cells in alopecia areata. Extracted RNA was reverse transcribed into cDNA, the sequencing template. TCRdb keeps only in-frame clones here, not all; method: immunoSEQ multiplex PCR. The sample lists approximately 180,000 clones; 50% to 60% were seen once. This specimen consisted of CD4+ T cells sorted from blood, obtained at week 0. These receptors were taken from a human donor with alopecia areata.

This clone was seen a few times. In DNA, the CDR3 is TGTGCCAGCAGTGGAGCCGGGACAGGGGCCCTCTTCTATGGCTACACCTTC. This sequence encodes CASSGAGTGALFYGYTF. The chain links TRBV25-1 to TRBJ1-2; 10 bases agree with TRBD1. V shed 4 bases, J shed 4 bases, and the junction held 12 bases outside the gene matches. CDR3 size: 17 residues. Germline V gene lookup returns CDR1 MGHDK and CDR2 SYGVNS.

The gene calls are TRBV5-1 and TRBJ2-7; D may be TRBD1 or TRBD2 (5 bases each). V was shortened by 4 bases and J by 2 bases, with 16 bases between the two germline ends. CDR1 and CDR2 from the germline V gene are SGHRS and YFSETQ. This CDR3 contains 15 residues. The CDR3: CASSTDPGAPYEQYF. Here the CDR3 DNA reads TGCGCCAGCAGCACGGACCCCGGGGCACCCTACGAGCAGTACTTC.

This clone was observed a handful of times. CDR3 sequence reads: CAISSPGAGQETQYF. The DNA for the CDR3 is TGTGCCATCAGCTCCCCGGGGGCGGGCCAAGAGACCCAGTACTTC. The chain employs TRBV10-3 and TRBJ2-5, with D perhaps assigned TRBD1 or TRBD2 (6 bases each). This CDR3 spans 15 amino acids. Between the trimmed V and J ends, which lost 6 bases and 1 base, there was a span of 15 bases. The germline V gene encodes CDR1 ENHRY and CDR2 SYGVKD.

Only a few counts were recorded for this clone. This chain links TRBV5-1 with TRBJ2-7; the match to TRBD2 covers 12 bases. The V gene's germline CDR1 is SGHRS and CDR2 YFSETQ. V dropped 4 bases and J dropped 2; count of bases not matched to a gene: 10. The CDR3 has 17 amino acids. The CDR3 loop is CASSLRPGLAGTYEQYF. The CDR3 DNA sequence: TGCGCCAGCAGCCTCCGTCCAGGACTAGCGGGAACCTACGAGCAGTACTTC.

This chain uses TRBV30 with TRBJ1-1; 7 bases are shared with TRBD1. Germline V gene data show CDR1 as GTSNPN and CDR2 as SVGIG (reference sequence). This CDR3 comprises 13 residues. V was clipped by 3 bases and J by 2 bases; unmatched bases: 3. CDR3 region: CAWRHRGNTEAFF. The CDR3 nucleotides are TGTGCCTGGAGGCACAGGGGCAACACTGAAGCTTTCTTT.

This clone appeared a few times. In DNA form, the CDR3 reads TGTGCCAGCACCGAGAGCCCAGGGGGCTTGACTGAAGCTTTCTTT. Protein product: CASTESPGGLTEAFF. The V and J genes are TRBV11-2 and TRBJ1-1; 8 nucleotides agree with TRBD1. The length of the CDR3 is 15 residues. Germline assignment: CDR1 SGHAT and CDR2 FQNNGV. Unmatched junction bases numbered 12, after V lost 7 bases and J lost 5 bases.

The chain has TRBV7-2 and TRBJ1-1; no definite D call. Looked up from germline, CDR1 is SGHTA and CDR2 is FQGNSA. The ends were cut back, 2 bases at V and 2 bases at J, with 9 bases in the middle. The CDR3 covers 14 residues. The CDR3 nucleotides are TGTGCCAGCAGCTTATCGACAAGTAACACTGAAGCTTTCTTT. Protein product: CASSLSTSNTEAFF.

This clone was counted a single time. V usage is TRBV29-1 and J usage is TRBJ1-1; maybe TRBD1 (6 bases). V dropped 3 bases and J dropped 6 bases, with 11 bases sitting between them. This CDR3 spans 12 amino acids. Germline CDR1 and CDR2: SQVTM and ANQGSEA. CDR3 DNA: TGCAGCGTTGATAAAAGACAGGCTGAAGCTTTCTTT. Translating it yields CSVDKRQAEAFF.

The rearrangement joins TRBV30 to TRBJ2-1; D unclear. Germline CDR1 GTSNPN, CDR2 SVGIG (reference sequence). The CDR3 consists of 14 residues. Trimming pared 0 bases from V and 3 bases from J, leaving 9 bases between. The CDR3 nucleotides are TGTGCCTGGAGTGTAAAGAGACACTACAATGAGCAGTTCTTC. It yields the protein CAWSVKRHYNEQFF.

The gene calls are TRBV18 and TRBJ2-2; D ambiguous. The CDR3 loop spans 18 amino acids. Per germline, CDR1 KGHSH and CDR2 LQKENI. V was pared by 1 base and J by 4 bases, with 19 bases between. CDR3 coding DNA: TGTGCCAGCTCACCACGAACCCTCAACGACCGATTCACCGGGGAGCTGTTTTTT. It yields the protein CASSPRTLNDRFTGELFF.

The chain has TRBV5-6 and TRBJ2-7, with 10 bases identical to TRBD1. The J segment lost 3 bases and the V segment lost 4 bases, leaving 10 bases of the junction unmatched. This CDR3 has 16 residues. Germline-derived CDR1 and CDR2 are SGHDT and YYEEEE. This CDR3 reads CASSRNPGQGIYEQYF. The CDR3 DNA is TGTGCCAGCAGCCGGAATCCGGGACAGGGGATCTACGAGCAGTACTTC.

The V gene is TRBV29-1, the J gene TRBJ2-5; 9 bases match TRBD1. CDR1 is SQVTM and CDR2 is ANQGSEA in the germline V gene. The V gene end was trimmed by 4 bases and the J gene end by 3 bases; junction bases not matched to a gene: 12. There are 16 residues in the CDR3. In DNA, the CDR3 is TGCAGCGTTGGTGGTGAACCGGGACAGGGTAAAGAGACCCAGTACTTC. Its translation: CSVGGEPGQGKETQYF.

This clone was recorded a few times. V and J are TRBV29-1 and TRBJ1-1; D gene ambiguous. CDR1 and CDR2 (germline): SQVTM, ANQGSEA. V was shortened by 6 bases and J by 3 bases, with 11 bases between the two germline ends. The CDR3 is 12 amino acids. In DNA form, the CDR3 reads TGCAGCGTAGGCCTTTTTGACACTGAAGCTTTCTTT. Amino acid sequence: CSVGLFDTEAFF.

In this sample, this clone turned up a few times. Written as DNA, the CDR3 is TGCGCCAGCAGCCAAGGGACAGCTGGTCAGCCCCAGCATTTT. This encodes CASSQGTAGQPQHF. V usage is TRBV4-1 and J usage is TRBJ1-5; weak D call: TRBD1 (6 bases). The CDR3 runs to 14 residues. V was clipped by 1 base and J by 6 bases, with 10 bases between them. The germline CDR1 and CDR2 sequences are MGHRA and YSYEKL.

V gene TRBV30 combines with J gene TRBJ1-1, with a possible D match to TRBD1 (5 bases). CDR3 length: 11 amino acids. V was shortened by 5 bases and J by 3 bases, with 7 bases between the two germline ends. Germline assignment: CDR1 GTSNPN and CDR2 SVGIG (reference sequence). The CDR3 DNA reads as TGTGCCTGGGACAGTTACACTGAAGCTTTCTTT. This codes for CAWDSYTEAFF.

The sample holds one count of this clone. The chain uses TRBV5-1 and TRBJ2-7; 9 bases line up with TRBD1. The trim removed 4 bases at V and 6 bases at J, leaving 11 bases unmatched. The CDR3 is 15 residues long. The germline gives CDR1 SGHRS, CDR2 YFSETQ. CDR3 in DNA: TGCGCCAGCAGCACCGGACAGGGGAGTCCCCTCGAGCAGTACTTC. Its translation: CASSTGQGSPLEQYF.

This clone occurred once. The sample contains more than one DNA sequence encoding this CDR3. This chain joins TRBV5-6 and TRBJ2-7; no firm D call. Germline loops: CDR1 SGHDT, CDR2 YYEEEE. The length of the CDR3 is 11 residues. V lost 4 bases and J lost 3, with 5 bases in between. Here the CDR3 DNA reads TGTGCCAGCAGCCGGAGCTACGAGCAGTACTTC. It is translated as CASSRSYEQYF.

This clone was seen only a few times. The chain recombines TRBV28 with TRBJ1-2; TRBD1 matches at 7 bases. CDR1 and CDR2 (germline): MDHEN, SYDVKM. The V segment lost 5 bases and the J segment 5 bases; nucleotides outside the gene matches: 5. The CDR3 totals 13 residues. This CDR3 is CASSPQGSYGYTF. In DNA form, the CDR3 reads TGTGCCAGCAGTCCACAGGGGTCATATGGCTACACCTTC.

In its sample, this clone was seen once. The chain is built from TRBV29-1 and TRBJ1-5; D is uncertain. Trimming shortened V by 4 bases and J by 3 bases, and 7 bases separated the two germline ends. Germline V gene sequence: CDR1 SQVTM, CDR2 ANQGSEA. This CDR3 has 12 residues. The CDR3 nucleotides are TGCAGCGTTGCGGACCTCAATCAGCCCCAGCATTTT. This gives the protein CSVADLNQPQHF.

This clone was seen a handful of times. The chain recombines TRBV11-3 with TRBJ1-6; D unresolved. V gave up 3 bases and J gave up 7 bases, with 10 bases separating them. CDR3 size: 14 residues. CDR1 and CDR2 from the germline V gene are SGHNT and YENEEA. CDR3 residues: CASSFLLENSPLHF. In nucleotides, the CDR3 is TGTGCCAGCAGCTTTCTCTTGGAGAATTCACCCCTCCACTTT.

The chain uses TRBV30 and TRBJ1-2; 7 nucleotides match TRBD1. V shed 4 bases, J shed 6 bases, and the junction held 11 bases outside the gene matches. CDR1 and CDR2 from the germline V gene are GTSNPN and SVGIG (reference sequence). There are 14 residues in the CDR3. The CDR3 sequence: CAWNPSLQGNGYTF. DNA for the CDR3: TGTGCCTGGAACCCCTCTCTACAGGGGAATGGCTACACCTTC.

This rearrangement joins TRBV5-1 to TRBJ1-2; a weak D match, TRBD1 (6 bases). V shed 4 bases and J shed 10 bases, with 20 bases lying between them. The CDR3 totals 14 residues. Germline V gene sequence: CDR1 SGHRS, CDR2 YFSETQ. The CDR3 DNA reads TGCGCCAGCAGCCCCACGACAGGTCCGATGCTCTACACCTTC. Its translation: CASSPTTGPMLYTF.

The chain joins TRBV29-1 to TRBJ1-2, with 7 bases identical to TRBD1. The CDR3 has 14 amino acids. In germline, CDR1 is SQVTM, CDR2 ANQGSEA. Trimming removed 2 bases from V and 5 bases from J; junction bases left unmatched: 8. CDR3 in amino acids: CSVETPPGGYGYTF. As DNA, the CDR3 is TGCAGCGTTGAAACCCCGCCAGGGGGATATGGCTACACCTTC.

Remarks on this clone: Here the CDR3 omits its conserved ending phenylalanine or tryptophan, so a read error is the likely source. The DNA is left out, because the CDR3 cannot be placed on it with certainty; the CDR3 is given as TCRdb lists it. The V call is TRBV14, the J call TRBJ2-7. The CDR3 length is 9 residues, termini included. Germline V gene lookup returns CDR1 SGHDN and CDR2 FVKESK. Here the CDR3 reads CASSLPGPP.

The chain uses TRBV30 and TRBJ2-7, with D possibly matching TRBD1 (5 bases). With 2 bases removed from V and 2 bases from J, the gap between germline ends came to 13 bases. Germline V gene data show CDR1 as GTSNPN and CDR2 as SVGIG (reference sequence). The length of the CDR3 is 14 residues. The CDR3 region is CAWSKQGTAYEQYF. CDR3 sequence (DNA): TGTGCCTGGAGTAAGCAGGGCACTGCCTACGAGCAGTACTTC.

The chain uses TRBV7-9 and TRBJ1-1; D perhaps matches TRBD1 (5 bases). CDR3 length: 13 amino acids. The V end was cut by 0 bases, the J end by 10 bases, with 12 bases between. Germline values: CDR1 SEHNR, CDR2 FQNEAQ (reference sequence). CDR3 in DNA: TGTGCCAGCAGCTTAGCTGGAGGGGCGGGAGCTTTCTTT. Translation gives CASSLAGGAGAFF.

The chain joins TRBV27 to TRBJ1-5; 10 bases match TRBD1. Losses at the gene ends were 0 bases for V and 5 bases for J; bases not matched to a gene: 4. The CDR3 is 16 amino acids. CDR1 MNHEY and CDR2 SMNVEV come from the germline V gene (reference sequence). DNA of the CDR3: TGTGCCAGCAGTTTATCCTCCGGGACAGGGGATCAGCCCCAGCATTTT. Amino acid sequence: CASSLSSGTGDQPQHF.

This sequence joins TRBV30 and TRBJ1-1, with D uncertain. Between the trimmed V and J ends, which lost 6 bases and 1 base, there was a span of 12 bases. CDR1 is GTSNPN, CDR2 SVGIG, per germline (reference sequence). The CDR3 loop spans 13 amino acids. The CDR3 coding sequence is TGTGCCTGCTCTGGACCGACGAACACTGAAGCTTTCTTT. Protein sequence: CACSGPTNTEAFF.

This clone has a handful of counts. This rearrangement joins TRBV5-1 to TRBJ2-6; D may correspond to TRBD1 or TRBD2 (5 bases each). The V and J ends lost 0 bases and 0 bases respectively, with 7 bases between them. This CDR3 is 16 amino acids long. Per germline, CDR1 SGHRS and CDR2 YFSETQ. CDR3 DNA: TGCGCCAGCAGCTTGGATGGGGGCTCTGGGGCCAACGTCCTGACTTTC. It codes for CASSLDGGSGANVLTF. The variable domain in full, completed from reference TRBV5-1 and TRBJ2-6, reads KAGVTQTPRYLIKTRGQQVTLSCSPISGHRSVSWYQQTPGQGLQFLFEYFSETQRNKGNFPGRFSGRQFSNSRSEMNVSTLELGDSALYLCASSLDGGSGANVLTFGAGSRLTVL.

The rearrangement uses TRBV29-1 and TRBJ1-1, with no clear D. The CDR3 is made up of 13 amino acids. The germline CDR1 and CDR2 sequences are SQVTM and ANQGSEA. V dropped 4 bases and J dropped 1 base, with 10 bases sitting between them. CDR3 sequence reads: CSVADRRNTEAFF. Written as DNA, the CDR3 is TGCAGCGTTGCGGACCGTCGGAACACTGAAGCTTTCTTT.

Comments on this clone: This same CDR3 is encoded by further DNA sequences in the sample. The rearrangement uses TRBV18 and TRBJ1-5; tentative D call: TRBD1 (5 bases). The V and J ends lost 3 bases and 5 bases respectively, with 8 bases between them. This CDR3 region has 13 residues. The germline gives CDR1 KGHSH, CDR2 LQKENI. CDR3: CASSPGGDQPQHF. CDR3 sequence (DNA): TGTGCCAGCTCACCGGGGGGAGATCAGCCCCAGCATTTT.

This rearrangement joins TRBV7-9 to TRBJ1-2; a weak D match, TRBD1 (6 bases). Germline V gene lookup returns CDR1 SEHNR and CDR2 FQNEAQ (reference sequence). The ends were cut back, 5 bases at V and 3 bases at J, with 10 bases in the middle. The CDR3 covers 13 residues. The CDR3: CASSLGQYYGYTF. The CDR3 DNA sequence: TGTGCCAGCAGCCTTGGACAGTACTATGGCTACACCTTC. Combining the CDR3 with reference TRBV7-9 and TRBJ1-2 gives the whole variable domain DTGVSQNPRHKITKRGQNVTFRCDPISEHNRLYWYRQTLGQGPEFLTYFQNEAQLEKSRLLSDRFSAERPKGSFSTLEIQRTEQGDSAMYLCASSLGQYYGYTFGSGTRLTVV.